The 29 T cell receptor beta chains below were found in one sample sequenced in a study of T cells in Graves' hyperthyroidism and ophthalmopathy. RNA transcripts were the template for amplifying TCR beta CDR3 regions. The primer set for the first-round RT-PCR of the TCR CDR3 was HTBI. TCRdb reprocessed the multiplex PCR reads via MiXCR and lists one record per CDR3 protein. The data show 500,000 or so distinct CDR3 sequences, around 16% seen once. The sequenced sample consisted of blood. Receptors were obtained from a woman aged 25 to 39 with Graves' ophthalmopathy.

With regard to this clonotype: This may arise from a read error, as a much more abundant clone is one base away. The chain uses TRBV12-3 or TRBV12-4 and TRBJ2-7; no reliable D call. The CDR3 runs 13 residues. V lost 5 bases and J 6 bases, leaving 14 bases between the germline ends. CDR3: CASSRTPPSEQYF. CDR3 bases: TGTGCCAGCAGTAGGACCCCTCCCAGCGAGCAGTACTTC.

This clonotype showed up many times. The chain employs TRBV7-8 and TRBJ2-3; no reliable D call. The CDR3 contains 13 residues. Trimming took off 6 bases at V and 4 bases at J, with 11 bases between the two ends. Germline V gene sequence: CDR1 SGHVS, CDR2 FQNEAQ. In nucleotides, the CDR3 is TGTGCCAGCAGTAATCCGATCCCAGATACGCAGTATTTT. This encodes CASSNPIPDTQYF.

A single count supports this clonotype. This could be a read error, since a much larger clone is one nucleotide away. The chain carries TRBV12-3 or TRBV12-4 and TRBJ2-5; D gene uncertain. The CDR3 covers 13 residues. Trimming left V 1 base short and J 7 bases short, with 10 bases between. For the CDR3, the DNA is TGTGCCAGCAGTTTAGGACTTTTGGGGACCCAGTACTTC. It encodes CASSLGLLGTQYF.

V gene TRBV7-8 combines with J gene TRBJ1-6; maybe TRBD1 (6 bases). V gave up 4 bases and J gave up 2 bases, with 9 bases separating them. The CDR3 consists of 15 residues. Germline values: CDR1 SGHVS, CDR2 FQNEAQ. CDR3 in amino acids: CASSWGRTYNSPLHF. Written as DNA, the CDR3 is TGTGCCAGCAGCTGGGGGCGGACCTATAATTCACCCCTCCACTTT.

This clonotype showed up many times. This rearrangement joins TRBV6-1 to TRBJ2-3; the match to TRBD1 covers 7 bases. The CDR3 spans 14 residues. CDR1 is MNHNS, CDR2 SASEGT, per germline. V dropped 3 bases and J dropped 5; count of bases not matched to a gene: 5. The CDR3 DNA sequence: TGTGCCAGCAGTGACTCGGACAGGCAAGATACGCAGTATTTT. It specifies CASSDSDRQDTQYF.

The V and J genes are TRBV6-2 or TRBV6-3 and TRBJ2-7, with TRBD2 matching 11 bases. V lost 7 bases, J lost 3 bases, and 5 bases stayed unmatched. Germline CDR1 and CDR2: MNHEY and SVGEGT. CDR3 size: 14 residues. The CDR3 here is CASNILAGGYEQYF. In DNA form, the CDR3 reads TGTGCCAGCAACATCCTAGCGGGAGGCTACGAGCAGTACTTC.

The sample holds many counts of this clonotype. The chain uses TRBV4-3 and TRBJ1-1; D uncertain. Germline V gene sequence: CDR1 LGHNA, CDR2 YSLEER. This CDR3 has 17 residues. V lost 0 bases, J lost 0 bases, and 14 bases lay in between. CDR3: CASSQDPSDILNTEAFF. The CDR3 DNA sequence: TGCGCCAGCAGCCAAGATCCTAGTGACATACTGAACACTGAAGCTTTCTTT.

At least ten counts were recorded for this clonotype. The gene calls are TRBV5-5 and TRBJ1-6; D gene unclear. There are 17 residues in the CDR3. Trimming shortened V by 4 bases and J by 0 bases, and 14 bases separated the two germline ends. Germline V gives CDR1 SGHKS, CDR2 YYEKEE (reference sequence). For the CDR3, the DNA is TGTGCCAGCAGCCTCACTCCCTCGAGCTCCTATAATTCACCCCTCCACTTT. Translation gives CASSLTPSSSYNSPLHF. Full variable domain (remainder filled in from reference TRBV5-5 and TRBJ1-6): DAGVTQSPTHLIKTRGQQVTLRCSPISGHKSVSWYQQVLGQGPQFIFQYYEKEERGRGNFPDRFSARQFPNYSSELNVNALLLGDSALYLCASSLTPSSSYNSPLHFGNGTRLTVT.

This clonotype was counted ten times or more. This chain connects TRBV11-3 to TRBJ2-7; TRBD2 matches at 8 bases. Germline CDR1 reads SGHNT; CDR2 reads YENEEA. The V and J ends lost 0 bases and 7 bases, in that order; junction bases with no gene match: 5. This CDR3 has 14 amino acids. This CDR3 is CASSLDGTSGEQYF. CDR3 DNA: TGTGCCAGCAGCTTAGACGGGACTAGTGGTGAGCAGTACTTC.

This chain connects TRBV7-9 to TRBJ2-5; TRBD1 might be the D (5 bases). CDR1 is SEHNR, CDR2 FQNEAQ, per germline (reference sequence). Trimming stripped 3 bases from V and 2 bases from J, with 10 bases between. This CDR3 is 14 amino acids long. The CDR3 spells CASSLTVRQETQYF. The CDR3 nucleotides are TGTGCCAGCAGCTTGACAGTTCGGCAAGAGACCCAGTACTTC.

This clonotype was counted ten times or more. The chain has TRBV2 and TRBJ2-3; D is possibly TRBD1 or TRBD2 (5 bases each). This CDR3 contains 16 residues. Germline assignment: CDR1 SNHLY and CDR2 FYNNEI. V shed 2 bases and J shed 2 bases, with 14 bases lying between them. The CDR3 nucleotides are TGTGCCAGCAGTGAATGGGGACCAGAGGACACAGATACGCAGTATTTT. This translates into CASSEWGPEDTDTQYF.

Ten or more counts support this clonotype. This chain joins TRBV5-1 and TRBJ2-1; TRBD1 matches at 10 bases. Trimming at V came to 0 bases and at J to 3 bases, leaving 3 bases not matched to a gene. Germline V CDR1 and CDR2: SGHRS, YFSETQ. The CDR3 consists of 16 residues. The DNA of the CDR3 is TGCGCCAGCAGCTTGGCGGGGACAGGGGTCTACAATGAGCAGTTCTTC. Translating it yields CASSLAGTGVYNEQFF.

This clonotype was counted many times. The CDR3 DNA reads as TGTGCCAGCAGCTCGGGGTTTTTGGGACAAGAGACCCAGTACTTC. Translated: CASSSGFLGQETQYF. The chain couples TRBV7-6 to TRBJ2-5; perhaps TRBD2 as D (5 bases). Trimming removed 4 bases at V and 2 bases at J, with 14 bases between. The germline V gene has CDR1 SGHVS and CDR2 FNYEAQ. This CDR3 is 15 amino acids long.

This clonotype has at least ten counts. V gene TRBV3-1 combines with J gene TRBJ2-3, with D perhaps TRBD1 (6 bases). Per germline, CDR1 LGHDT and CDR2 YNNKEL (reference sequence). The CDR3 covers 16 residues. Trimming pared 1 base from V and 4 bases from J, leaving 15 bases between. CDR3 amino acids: CASSQVRGHLADTQYF. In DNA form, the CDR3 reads TGTGCCAGCAGCCAAGTCAGGGGTCATTTGGCAGATACGCAGTATTTT.

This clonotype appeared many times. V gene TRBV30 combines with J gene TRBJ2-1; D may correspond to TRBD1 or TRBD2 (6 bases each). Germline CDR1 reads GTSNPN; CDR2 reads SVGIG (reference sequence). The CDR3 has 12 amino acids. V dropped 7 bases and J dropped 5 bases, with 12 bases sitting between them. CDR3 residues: CASDRRDNEQFF. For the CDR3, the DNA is TGTGCCTCCGACAGGAGGGACAATGAGCAGTTCTTC. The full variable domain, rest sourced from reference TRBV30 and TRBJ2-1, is SQTIHQWPATLVQPVGSPLSLECTVEGTSNPNLYWYRQAAGRGLQLLFYSVGIGQISSEVPQNLSASRPQDRQFILSSKKLLLSDSGFYLCASDRRDNEQFFGPGTRLTVL.

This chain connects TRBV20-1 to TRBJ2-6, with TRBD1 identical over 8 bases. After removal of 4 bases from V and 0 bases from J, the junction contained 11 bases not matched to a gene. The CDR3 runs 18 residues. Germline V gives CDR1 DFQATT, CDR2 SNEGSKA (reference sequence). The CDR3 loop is CSAIGGTGSSSGANVLTF. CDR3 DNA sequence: TGCAGTGCTATAGGCGGGACAGGCTCGAGCTCTGGGGCCAACGTCCTGACTTTC.

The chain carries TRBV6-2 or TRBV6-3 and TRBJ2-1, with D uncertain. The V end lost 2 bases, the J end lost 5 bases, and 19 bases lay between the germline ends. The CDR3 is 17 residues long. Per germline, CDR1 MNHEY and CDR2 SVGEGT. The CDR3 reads CASSYATRHGLNNEQFF. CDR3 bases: TGTGCCAGCAGTTACGCGACTCGCCATGGGCTGAACAATGAGCAGTTCTTC.

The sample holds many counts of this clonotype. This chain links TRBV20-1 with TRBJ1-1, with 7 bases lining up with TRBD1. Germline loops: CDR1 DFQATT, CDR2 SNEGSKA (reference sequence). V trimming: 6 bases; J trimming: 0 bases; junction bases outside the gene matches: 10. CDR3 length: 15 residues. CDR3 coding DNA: TGCAGTGCCCCAGCCGGGACAGACTTGAACACTGAAGCTTTCTTT. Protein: CSAPAGTDLNTEAFF.

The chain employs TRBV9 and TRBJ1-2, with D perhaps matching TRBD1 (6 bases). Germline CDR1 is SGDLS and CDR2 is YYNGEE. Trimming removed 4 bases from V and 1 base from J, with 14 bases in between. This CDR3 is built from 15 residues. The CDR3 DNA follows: TGTGCCAGCAGCCCCCGTCACAGGGATAACTATGGCTACACCTTC. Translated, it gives CASSPRHRDNYGYTF.

CDR3 bases: TGTGCCAGCAGTTTCCGGGGGCCTCAGCCCCAGCATTTT. This codes for CASSFRGPQPQHF. This chain joins TRBV28 and TRBJ1-5; D is possibly TRBD1 (6 bases). V shed 3 bases and J shed 6 bases, with 9 bases lying between them. Germline V lookup: CDR1 MDHEN, CDR2 SYDVKM. CDR3 length equals 13 residues.

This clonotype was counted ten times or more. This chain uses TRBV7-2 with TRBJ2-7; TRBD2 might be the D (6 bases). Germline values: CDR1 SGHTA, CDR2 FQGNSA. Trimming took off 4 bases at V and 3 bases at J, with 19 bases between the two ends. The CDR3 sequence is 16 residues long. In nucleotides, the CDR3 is TGTGCCAGCAGCTCTGGGGCAGGCAGCGGGTACTACGAGCAGTACTTC. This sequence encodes CASSSGAGSGYYEQYF.

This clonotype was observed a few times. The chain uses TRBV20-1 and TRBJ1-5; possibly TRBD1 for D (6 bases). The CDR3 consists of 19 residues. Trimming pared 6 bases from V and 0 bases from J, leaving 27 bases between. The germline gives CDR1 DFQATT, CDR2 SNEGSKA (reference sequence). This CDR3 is CSAVAPGATNLYSNQPQHF. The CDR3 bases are TGCAGTGCGGTTGCCCCGGGGGCCACCAATCTATATAGCAATCAGCCCCAGCATTTT.

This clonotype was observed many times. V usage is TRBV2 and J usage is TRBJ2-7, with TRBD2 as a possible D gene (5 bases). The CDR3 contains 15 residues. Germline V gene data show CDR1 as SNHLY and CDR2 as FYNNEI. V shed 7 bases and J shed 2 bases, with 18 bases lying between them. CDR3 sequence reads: CASKPTQLVPYEQYF. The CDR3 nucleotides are TGTGCCAGCAAGCCCACCCAACTAGTTCCCTACGAGCAGTACTTC. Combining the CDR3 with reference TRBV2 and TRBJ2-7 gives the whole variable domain EPEVTQTPSHQVTQMGQEVILRCVPISNHLYFYWYRQILGQKVEFLVSFYNNEISEKSEIFDDQFSVERPDGSNFTLKIRSTKLEDSAMYFCASKPTQLVPYEQYFGPGTRLTVT.

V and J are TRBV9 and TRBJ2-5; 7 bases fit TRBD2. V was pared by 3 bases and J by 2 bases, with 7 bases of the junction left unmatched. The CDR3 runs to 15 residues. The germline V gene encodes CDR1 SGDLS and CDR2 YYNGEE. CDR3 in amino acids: CASSARAGRQETQYF. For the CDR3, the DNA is TGTGCCAGCAGCGCCAGAGCGGGACGACAAGAGACCCAGTACTTC. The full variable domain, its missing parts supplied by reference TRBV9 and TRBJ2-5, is DSGVTQTPKHLITATGQRVTLRCSPRSGDLSVYWYQQSLDQGLQFLIQYYNGEERAKGNILERFSAQQFPDLHSELNLSSLELGDSALYFCASSARAGRQETQYFGPGTRLLVL.

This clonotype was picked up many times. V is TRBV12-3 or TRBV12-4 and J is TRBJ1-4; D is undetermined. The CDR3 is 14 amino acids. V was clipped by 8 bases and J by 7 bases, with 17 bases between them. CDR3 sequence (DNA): TGTGCCAGCGGATCCATGTACGCTATTGAAAAACTGTTTTTT. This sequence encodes CASGSMYAIEKLFF.

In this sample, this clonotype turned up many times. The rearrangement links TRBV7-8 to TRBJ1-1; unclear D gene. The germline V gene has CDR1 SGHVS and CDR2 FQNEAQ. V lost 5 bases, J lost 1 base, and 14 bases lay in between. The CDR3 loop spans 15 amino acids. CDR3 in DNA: TGTGCCAGCAGCCCCCTCGGCGGGAAGAACACTGAAGCTTTCTTT. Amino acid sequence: CASSPLGGKNTEAFF.

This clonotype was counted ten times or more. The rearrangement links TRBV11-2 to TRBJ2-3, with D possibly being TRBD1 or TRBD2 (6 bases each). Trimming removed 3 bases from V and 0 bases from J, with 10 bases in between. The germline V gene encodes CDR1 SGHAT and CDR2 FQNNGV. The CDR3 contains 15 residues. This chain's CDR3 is CASSLGGRSTDTQYF. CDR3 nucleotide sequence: TGTGCCAGCAGCTTGGGGGGCCGGAGCACAGATACGCAGTATTTT.

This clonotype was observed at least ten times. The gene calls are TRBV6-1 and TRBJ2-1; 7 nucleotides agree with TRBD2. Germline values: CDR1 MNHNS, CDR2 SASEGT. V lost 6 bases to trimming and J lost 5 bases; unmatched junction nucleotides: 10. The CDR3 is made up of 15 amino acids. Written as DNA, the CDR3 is TGTGCCAGCAGCTCCCTTGGCGGGAGAAACAATGAGCAGTTCTTC. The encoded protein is CASSSLGGRNNEQFF.

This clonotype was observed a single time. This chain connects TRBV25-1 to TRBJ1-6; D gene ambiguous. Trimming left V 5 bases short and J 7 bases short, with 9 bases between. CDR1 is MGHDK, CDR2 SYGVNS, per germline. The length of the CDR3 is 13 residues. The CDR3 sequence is CASSLQLNSPLHF. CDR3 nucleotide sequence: TGTGCCAGCAGTCTCCAGCTGAATTCACCCCTCCACTTT.